This T cell receptor (beta chain) was profiled in a study of blood T cell repertoires in COVID-19. Background on the study: Samples taken during acute and convalescent COVID-19 were collected in the United States, Italy and Spain. Sources were T cells, B-cell-depleted T cells, or PBMCs; the material itself was cDNA or gDNA.

This clone was detected once. CDR3 length equals 12 residues. The V gene lost 0 bases and the J gene lost 5 bases, with 5 bases spanning the gap. Germline V CDR1 and CDR2: SGHDT, YYEEEE. Source study methods: Estimates of nucleated cell counts were drawn from the amplification of reference gene primers. Sequencing used immunoSEQ multiplex PCR; TCRdb keeps in-frame clones, though not all of them. The D gene and trimming were derived from the DNA, and the V and J assignments and clone size from that table. The sample holds over 25,000 clones, more than 80% seen once. Source material: peripheral blood. The sequence was obtained from a human donor in a cohort sampled during active COVID-19. The chain is built from TRBV5-6 and TRBJ1-1; D is ambiguous. The CDR3 region has the DNA TGTGCCAGCAGCTTGGGACAAACTGAAGCTTTCTTT. This sequence encodes CASSLGQTEAFF.